This TCR beta chain emerged from a study of cytomegalovirus exposure and HLA in healthy donors. Broader study findings: Rarity held for most TCR sequences, but there were some public TCRs that occurred in many donors. Cytomegalovirus-associated TCR beta chains were listed, numbering 150 to 200.

In its sample, this clone was seen once. Its target is unknown. In germline, CDR1 is KGHSH, CDR2 LQKENI. V lost 5 bases to trimming and J lost 3 bases; unmatched junction nucleotides: 14. The CDR3 contains 18 residues. The PCR made use of 60 Vbeta and 13 Jbeta primers. The table came from immunoSEQ multiplex PCR; TCRdb's copy has only in-frame clones and leaves some out. The table includes 66,000 or so clones, around 92% detected once. Sequenced: PBMCs. The chain carries TRBV18 and TRBJ1-3; 9 bases are shared with TRBD1. The TCR comes from a man aged 25-45 years in good health and CMV-seropositive. The CDR3 DNA reads TGTGCCAGCTCAGAAACGACCGGGACAGGGATTGTTGGAAACACCATATATTTT. Translation: CASSETTGTGIVGNTIYF.